The present TCR beta chain was sequenced within a study of CD8+CD57+ T cells in acquired aplastic anemia. Background on the study: Sorted cells (CD4+ and CD8+) yielded DNA amounts that averaged roughly 3.5 ug.

CD8+CD57+ cell expansion, shown by flow cytometry, had occurred in the patients selected for sequencing. Genomic DNA templated the TCR beta VDJ and CDR3 profiling. In TCRdb, the reads were re-called with MiXCR into one record per CDR3 protein. Among around 200,000 distinct CDR3 sequences listed, about half were seen once. Study conclusions and caveats: With respect to CD8+ Simpson's diversity, patients and controls did not differ significantly.

Turning to this clonotype: Its antigen is unknown.

Germline assignment: CDR1 LNHNV and CDR2 YYDKDF (reference sequence). The CDR3 contains 13 residues. V gave up 4 bases and J gave up 4 bases, with 8 bases separating them. The sequence derives from a human donor with aplastic anemia. The specimen sequenced was sorted CD4+, CD8+, or CD8+CD57+ T cells (not recorded which) from PBMCs. The chain uses TRBV15 and TRBJ1-5; perhaps TRBD1 as D (5 bases). The CDR3 region is CATSIQGNQPQHF. The CDR3 coding sequence is TGTGCCACCAGCATTCAGGGAAATCAGCCCCAGCATTTT.